The 9 T cell receptor beta chains reported below all come from one sample, sequenced in a study of T-cell reconstitution after alpha-beta-depleted transplantation in children. As it was prepared, the TCRbeta library received unique molecular identifiers. A single record per CDR3 protein comes from TCRdb applying MiXCR to the PCR reads. The profile shows approximately 590,000 distinct CDR3 sequences, roughly a tenth of them singletons. The sequenced sample was PBMCs from the stem cell graft donor, obtained from the stem cell graft. These TCRs come from a human donor who donated a stem cell graft to a child with acute myeloid leukemia.

Ten or more counts support this clonotype. This sequence joins TRBV7-2 and TRBJ2-2; 8 nucleotides align to TRBD2. In germline, CDR1 is SGHTA, CDR2 FQGNSA. This CDR3 has 17 residues. With V trimmed by 5 bases and J by 3 bases, 11 bases remained unmatched. CDR3 nucleotide sequence: TGTGCCAGCAGCCACCCGCGCGGGGGGCATGACACCGGGGAGCTGTTTTTT. Protein: CASSHPRGGHDTGELFF.

This clonotype was counted ten times or more. This chain links TRBV5-1 with TRBJ2-1; 9 bases map to TRBD2. The germline CDR1 and CDR2 sequences are SGHRS and YFSETQ. The CDR3 is 15 amino acids. J gave up 5 bases and V 4 bases, and 7 bases lay outside the gene matches. CDR3: CASSRGTSQNNEQFF. The DNA for the CDR3 is TGCGCCAGCAGCCGAGGGACTAGCCAAAACAATGAGCAGTTCTTC.

This clonotype has only a few counts. The CDR3 is CASSSLSGLANEQYF. In DNA, the CDR3 is TGTGCCAGCAGTTCGCTCTCGGGACTAGCAAACGAGCAGTACTTC. The chain is built from TRBV6-2 or TRBV6-3 and TRBJ2-7, with TRBD2 matching 9 bases. Losses at the gene ends were 4 bases for V and 5 bases for J; bases not matched to a gene: 9. This CDR3 has 15 amino acids. CDR1 and CDR2 from the germline V gene are MNHEY and SVGEGT.

The rearrangement joins TRBV28 to TRBJ2-3; the D is unclear. CDR3 length: 16 residues. The ends were cut back, 3 bases at V and 1 base at J, with 14 bases in the middle. CDR1 is MDHEN, CDR2 SYDVKM, per germline. This CDR3 reads CASSLVVRPGTDTQYF. The CDR3, as DNA: TGTGCCAGCAGTTTGGTGGTGAGACCCGGCACAGATACGCAGTATTTT. Looking up the rest from reference TRBV28 and TRBJ2-3 gives the full variable domain: DVKVTQSSRYLVKRTGEKVFLECVQDMDHENMFWYRQDPGLGLRLIYFSYDVKMKEKGDIPEGYSVSREKKERFSLILESASTNQTSMYLCASSLVVRPGTDTQYFGPGTRLTVL.

The chain couples TRBV5-8 to TRBJ2-3; D remains ambiguous. The V end lost 2 bases, the J end lost 1 base, and 11 bases lay between the germline ends. From germline, CDR1 is SGHTS and CDR2 YDEGEE. This CDR3 has 15 residues. The CDR3, as DNA: TGTGCCAGCAGCTTAGGGCTCCCCCGCACAGATACGCAGTATTTT. Translated: CASSLGLPRTDTQYF.

The chain is built from TRBV24-1 and TRBJ2-3, with 7 bases fitting TRBD1. From germline, CDR1 is KGHDR and CDR2 SFDVKD. V trimming: 3 bases; J trimming: 0 bases; junction bases outside the gene matches: 11. The length of the CDR3 is 18 residues. DNA of the CDR3: TGTGCCACCAGTGATCCCACCGGGACAGCAAGCAGCACAGATACGCAGTATTTT. Its protein is CATSDPTGTASSTDTQYF.

The chain combines TRBV7-2 with TRBJ2-7; TRBD2 aligns across 11 bases. Germline CDR1 SGHTA, CDR2 FQGNSA. CDR3 size: 14 residues. Trimming removed 5 bases from V and 4 bases from J; junction bases left unmatched: 4. The CDR3 bases are TGTGCCAGCAGCACTAGCGGGAGCGCATACGAGCAGTACTTC. It is translated as CASSTSGSAYEQYF.

The chain has TRBV19 and TRBJ2-7, with TRBD1 matching over 10 bases. Germline trimming cut 9 bases from V and 4 bases from J; bases unmatched to any gene: 6. This CDR3 contains 13 residues. CDR1 and CDR2 (germline): LNHDA, SQIVND (reference sequence). For the CDR3, the DNA is TGTGCCAGCAGGGACAGGGGACCTTACGAGCAGTACTTC. Translation gives CASRDRGPYEQYF.

This clonotype was found a few times. This chain connects TRBV20-1 to TRBJ2-1, with 7 bases aligning to TRBD2. The V gene's germline CDR1 is DFQATT and CDR2 SNEGSKA (reference sequence). The J segment lost 6 bases and the V segment lost 3 bases, leaving 8 bases of the junction unmatched. This CDR3 spans 14 amino acids. CDR3 sequence (DNA): TGCAGTGCTAGTCATCGGGGGGAGCGCAATGAGCAGTTCTTC. Translated, it gives CSASHRGERNEQFF.